The present T cell receptor (beta chain) was sequenced within a study of OX40 agonist ivuxolimab in advanced cancers. Study overall: At 0.01 to 10 mg/kg, ivuxolimab was administered intravenously to patients every 2 weeks.

This clone was recorded only once. Antigen specificity is unknown. Libraries were prepared by immunoSEQ multiplex PCR; TCRdb keeps only in-frame clonotypes and omits some of them. Of tens of thousands of clones in the sample, more than 75% were seen once. General study findings and limits: On average, CD8+ T cells showed a greater number of expanded clones than CD4+.

On cycle 4 day 1 and cycle 7 day 1, as well as at baseline, blood was sampled. The CDR3 totals 11 residues. Per the germline V gene, CDR1 is DFQATT and CDR2 is SNEGSKA (reference sequence). The material was CD4+ or CD8+ T cells sorted from blood, obtained in a trial of the OX40 agonist ivuxolimab. The rearrangement joins TRBV20-1 to TRBJ1-3; D gene ambiguous. This sequence was found in an adult with an advanced solid tumor such as melanoma, head and neck, liver or kidney cancer. DNA of the CDR3: TGCGGAAAGCGGAGGGGAAACACCATATATTTT. This translates into CGKRRGNTIYF.